One sample yielded the 23 T cell receptor beta chains listed below, sequenced in a study of cytotoxic CD8 clonotypes in ibrutinib-treated CLL (dated by TCRdb to 2020 to 2022). Read against the paper, the sample's time point label means: approximately 11 months on ibrutinib. The library was prepared using the immunoSEQ multiplex PCR assay. TCRdb limited this immuneACCESS table to in-frame rearrangements with V and J called. A share of clones is missing; checked studies link under half to unresolved V genes, and the rest is unexplained. In this sample the table shows approximately 100,000 clones, around 73% of which occur a single time. The ten largest clones represent 32% of the sample. The source material was PBMCs, sampled after 12 months of ibrutinib treatment. The receptors shown here come from a human donor with chronic lymphocytic leukemia.

In DNA, the CDR3 is TGTGCCAGCAGCCGAGGGGGTGCAACTAATGAAAAACTGTTTTTT. Protein: CASSRGGATNEKLFF. This chain connects TRBV7-8 to TRBJ1-4, with D perhaps matching TRBD1 (6 bases). The V end lost 5 bases, the J end lost 0 bases, and 10 bases lay between the germline ends. The CDR3 loop spans 15 amino acids. Germline assignment: CDR1 SGHVS and CDR2 FQNEAQ.

The chain uses TRBV6-1 and TRBJ2-2; no clear D gene. This CDR3 contains 14 residues. V was pared by 3 bases and J by 3 bases, with 8 bases between. Germline values: CDR1 MNHNS, CDR2 SASEGT. CDR3 amino acids: CASSDQGYTGELFF. Here the CDR3 DNA reads TGTGCCAGCAGTGATCAAGGTTACACCGGGGAGCTGTTTTTT.

V is TRBV4-2 and J is TRBJ2-7; 12 positions match TRBD2. This CDR3 is 16 amino acids long. CDR1 and CDR2 from the germline V gene are LGHNA and YNFKEQ. V trimming: 5 bases; J trimming: 5 bases; junction bases outside the gene matches: 10. CDR3 DNA sequence: TGTGCCAGCAGCTACTCAACCGGGACTAGCGGGCACGAGCAGTACTTC. As protein: CASSYSTGTSGHEQYF.

The chain carries TRBV4-1 and TRBJ2-3; D remains ambiguous. V was trimmed by 0 bases and J by 2 bases, leaving 12 bases between them. Looked up from germline, CDR1 is MGHRA and CDR2 is YSYEKL. The CDR3 has 16 residues. CDR3 protein: CASSQDLTSSTDTQYF. CDR3 DNA: TGCGCCAGCAGCCAAGATCTCACATCCTCCACAGATACGCAGTATTTT.

This chain connects TRBV30 to TRBJ2-1; 13 bases are shared with TRBD2. The germline V gene encodes CDR1 GTSNPN and CDR2 SVGIG (reference sequence). The CDR3 totals 15 residues. V trimming: 2 bases; J trimming: 7 bases; junction bases outside the gene matches: 5. DNA of the CDR3: TGTGCCTGGAGTTCAGGACTAGCGGGGGAGAATGAGCAGTTCTTC. This encodes CAWSSGLAGENEQFF.

This clone was found a few times. This chain connects TRBV5-1 to TRBJ2-7, with no clear D. Trimming removed 0 bases from V and 3 bases from J, with 13 bases in between. CDR3 length equals 15 residues. Germline loops: CDR1 SGHRS, CDR2 YFSETQ. CDR3 sequence: CASSLGLSLVYEQYF. The CDR3 DNA sequence: TGCGCCAGCAGCTTGGGCCTGTCCCTTGTCTACGAGCAGTACTTC. The full variable domain, with the rest looked up from reference TRBV5-1 and TRBJ2-7, is KAGVTQTPRYLIKTRGQQVTLSCSPISGHRSVSWYQQTPGQGLQFLFEYFSETQRNKGNFPGRFSGRQFSNSRSEMNVSTLELGDSALYLCASSLGLSLVYEQYFGPGTRLTVT.

The J gene is TRBJ2-1, the V gene TRBV29-1; 8 bases match TRBD1. CDR3 size: 14 residues. The V gene end was trimmed by 6 bases and the J gene end by 5 bases; junction bases not matched to a gene: 9. CDR1 is SQVTM and CDR2 is ANQGSEA in the germline V gene. The CDR3 DNA reads TGCAGCGTCCCGACAGGGGTTACAGACAATGAGCAGTTCTTC. It encodes CSVPTGVTDNEQFF.

The chain combines TRBV12-5 with TRBJ2-2, with D perhaps TRBD1 (5 bases). Germline V lookup: CDR1 LGHNT, CDR2 FRNRAP. V was cut by 0 bases and J by 7 bases, with 12 bases left in between. The CDR3 runs 15 residues. The CDR3 bases are TGTGCTAGTGGTTTGGTACGGACAAGGGGCGGGGAGCTGTTTTTT. This sequence encodes CASGLVRTRGGELFF.

The rearrangement uses TRBV10-2 and TRBJ2-5, with 7 bases identical to TRBD1. Germline trimming cut 0 bases from V and 6 bases from J; bases unmatched to any gene: 7. The CDR3 has 15 residues. Germline assignment: CDR1 WSHSY and CDR2 SAAADI. The CDR3 sequence is CASSESKGQPQTQYF. DNA for the CDR3: TGCGCCAGCAGTGAGTCGAAGGGACAGCCGCAGACCCAGTACTTC.

In this sample, this clone turned up once. V usage is TRBV19 and J usage is TRBJ1-1; 7 nucleotides line up with TRBD1. Germline-derived CDR1 and CDR2 are LNHDA and SQIVND (reference sequence). With 7 bases clipped from V and 4 bases from J, the junction kept 15 bases outside the gene matches. The CDR3 runs 16 residues. In DNA, the CDR3 is TGTGCCAGTAAACTGACAGGGTTGGCGTCCGGCACTGAAGCTTTCTTT. Its protein is CASKLTGLASGTEAFF.

This clone has just a few counts. The J gene is TRBJ2-4, the V gene TRBV15; D may be TRBD1 or TRBD2 (5 bases each). Germline V gene lookup returns CDR1 LNHNV and CDR2 YYDKDF (reference sequence). Trimming took 1 base from V and 9 from J, leaving 10 bases between them. This CDR3 region has 13 residues. The CDR3 DNA sequence: TGTGCCACCAGCAGAGGAGGGACGGCCATTCAGTACTTC. This gives the protein CATSRGGTAIQYF.

This clone has only one observation. The V call is TRBV11-2, the J call TRBJ2-5; 8 bases fit TRBD1. The J segment lost 2 bases and the V segment lost 0 bases, leaving 5 bases of the junction unmatched. The CDR3 length is 16 residues. Per germline, CDR1 SGHAT and CDR2 FQNNGV. Here the CDR3 reads CASSLDPWTGQETQYF. CDR3 nucleotide sequence: TGTGCCAGCAGCTTAGATCCCTGGACAGGGCAAGAGACCCAGTACTTC.

The count of this clone is one. The chain's CDR3 is CASSARQGRNNEQFF. As DNA, the CDR3 is TGTGCCAGCAGCGCACGACAGGGTCGGAACAATGAGCAGTTCTTC. J is TRBJ2-1 and V is TRBV14; 7 bases map to TRBD1. Germline trimming cut 5 bases from V and 5 bases from J; bases unmatched to any gene: 9. CDR3 size: 15 residues. Looked up from germline, CDR1 is SGHDN and CDR2 is FVKESK.

On this clone: At one end the junction does not follow the germline gene, possibly because of a read error. This chain connects TRBV28 to TRBJ2-7, with D hard to call. The CDR3 is 14 residues long. Germline V CDR1 and CDR2: MDHEN, SYDVKM. The CDR3 loop is CASSLRPDRAEGDF. The CDR3 nucleotides are TGTGCCAGCAGTTTACGTCCTGACCGGGCGGAAGGAGACTTC.

This clone was seen only once. J is TRBJ2-6 and V is TRBV27; tentative D call: TRBD1 (6 bases). Germline loops: CDR1 MNHEY, CDR2 SMNVEV (reference sequence). Between the trimmed V and J ends, which lost 6 bases and 3 bases, there was a span of 21 bases. The CDR3 extends over 18 amino acids. The DNA of the CDR3 is TGTGCCAGCAGCTCCCCCCTAGGACAGCCTAATGGGGCCAACGTCCTGACTTTC. It is translated as CASSSPLGQPNGANVLTF.

This clone was observed once. The chain has TRBV7-3 and TRBJ2-1; D is unclear. The CDR3 has 14 residues. With 1 base removed from V and 8 bases from J, the gap between germline ends came to 12 bases. From germline, CDR1 is SGHTA and CDR2 FQGTGA. Written as DNA, the CDR3 is TGTGCCAGCAGCTTAATCGATGGGATGTATGAGCAGTTCTTC. Amino acid sequence: CASSLIDGMYEQFF.

V and J are TRBV2 and TRBJ1-1; TRBD1 matches 8 bases. Unmatched junction bases numbered 3, after V lost 6 bases and J lost 0 bases. Germline CDR1 and CDR2: SNHLY and FYNNEI. The CDR3 is 14 amino acids. The CDR3 loop reads CASRYRGMNTEAFF. CDR3 nucleotide sequence: TGTGCCAGCAGGTACAGGGGGATGAACACTGAAGCTTTCTTT.

The genes are TRBV4-2 and TRBJ2-3, with TRBD2 matching 7 bases. This CDR3 region has 18 residues. V was pared by 0 bases and J by 7 bases, with 16 bases of the junction left unmatched. From germline, CDR1 is LGHNA and CDR2 YNFKEQ. CDR3 in DNA: TGTGCCAGCAGCCAAGACAGAGGGGCAGCGGGGCCTTTGAATACGCAGTATTTT. The encoded protein is CASSQDRGAAGPLNTQYF.

This chain uses TRBV2 with TRBJ2-7; 10 nucleotides align to TRBD1. The junction had 5 bases not matched to a gene; V was cut back by 1 base and J by 5 bases. This CDR3 has 15 amino acids. Germline loops: CDR1 SNHLY, CDR2 FYNNEI. The CDR3 protein is CASSEEGDRGDEQYF. CDR3 DNA sequence: TGTGCCAGCAGTGAAGAGGGGGACAGGGGCGACGAGCAGTACTTC. The whole variable domain, remainder taken from reference TRBV2 and TRBJ2-7, is EPEVTQTPSHQVTQMGQEVILRCVPISNHLYFYWYRQILGQKVEFLVSFYNNEISEKSEIFDDQFSVERPDGSNFTLKIRSTKLEDSAMYFCASSEEGDRGDEQYFGPGTRLTVT.

The V and J genes are TRBV30 and TRBJ2-1; D unclear. This CDR3 region has 11 residues. Germline CDR1 and CDR2: GTSNPN and SVGIG (reference sequence). V lost 3 bases and J 5 bases, leaving 5 bases between the germline ends. CDR3 DNA: TGTGCCTGGAGGCGGAACAATGAGCAGTTCTTC. It encodes CAWRRNNEQFF.

This clone was detected only a few times. The chain has TRBV14 and TRBJ1-6; 8 bases map to TRBD1. Germline V gene sequence: CDR1 SGHDN, CDR2 FVKESK. Trimming removed 4 bases from V and 0 bases from J; junction bases left unmatched: 11. CDR3 length equals 19 residues. CDR3 coding DNA: TGTGCCAGCAGCCCTGGACAGGGCAGAGGGAGCTCCTATAATTCACCCCTCCACTTT. It encodes CASSPGQGRGSSYNSPLHF.

This clone was recorded only once. The gene calls are TRBV25-1 and TRBJ1-3, with no clear D. V was shortened by 2 bases and J by 0 bases, with 11 bases between the two germline ends. The CDR3 is 16 amino acids. Germline CDR1 is MGHDK and CDR2 is SYGVNS. The CDR3 nucleotides read TGTGCCAGCAGTGAACCCGGCCCGAGCTCTGGAAACACCATATATTTT. It translates to CASSEPGPSSGNTIYF.

CDR3 amino acids: CASSQADRNTGELFF. CDR3 bases: TGCGCCAGCAGCCAAGCGGACAGGAACACCGGGGAGCTGTTTTTT. The genes are TRBV4-1 and TRBJ2-2, with a possible D match to TRBD1 (6 bases). Germline lookup yields CDR1 MGHRA and CDR2 YSYEKL. Trimming pared 1 base from V and 1 base from J, leaving 7 bases between. The CDR3 is 15 amino acids.